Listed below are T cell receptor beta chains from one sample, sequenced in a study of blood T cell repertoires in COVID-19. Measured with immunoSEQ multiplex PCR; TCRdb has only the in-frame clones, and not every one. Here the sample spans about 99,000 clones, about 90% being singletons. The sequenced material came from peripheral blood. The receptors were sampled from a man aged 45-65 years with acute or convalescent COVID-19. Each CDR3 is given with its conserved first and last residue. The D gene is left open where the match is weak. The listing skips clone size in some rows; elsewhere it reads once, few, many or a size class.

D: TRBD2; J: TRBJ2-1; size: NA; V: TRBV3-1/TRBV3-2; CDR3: CASSRTTSGSSNEQFF; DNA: TGTGCCAGCAGCAGAACTACTAGCGGGAGTTCCAATGAGCAGTTCTTC
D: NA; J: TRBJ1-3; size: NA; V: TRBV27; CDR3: CASSYGGIGNTIYF; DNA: TGTGCCAGCAGTTACGGAGGAATCGGAAACACCATATATTTT
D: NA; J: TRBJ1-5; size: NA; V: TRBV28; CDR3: CASSLSGVIQPQHF; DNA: TGTGCCAGCAGTTTATCAGGGGTTATTCAGCCCCAGCATTTT
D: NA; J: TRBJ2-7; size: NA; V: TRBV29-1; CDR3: CSVLFSGAYEQYF; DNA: TGCAGCGTCCTTTTTAGCGGAGCCTACGAGCAGTACTTC
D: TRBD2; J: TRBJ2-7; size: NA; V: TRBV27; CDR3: CASSLEAGGPYEQYF; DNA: TGTGCCAGCAGTTTAGAAGCGGGAGGGCCATACGAGCAGTACTTC
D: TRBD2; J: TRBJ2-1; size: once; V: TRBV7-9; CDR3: CASSLAGGPLNEQFF; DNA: TGTGCCAGCAGCTTAGCGGGAGGGCCATTGAATGAGCAGTTCTTC
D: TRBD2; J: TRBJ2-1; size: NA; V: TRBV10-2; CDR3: CASMRTSGRASEQFF; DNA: TGCGCCAGCATGCGAACTAGCGGGAGGGCCAGCGAGCAGTTCTTC
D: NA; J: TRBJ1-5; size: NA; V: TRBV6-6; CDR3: CASSPTDSNQPQHF; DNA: TGTGCCAGCAGCCCGACAGATAGCAATCAGCCCCAGCATTTT
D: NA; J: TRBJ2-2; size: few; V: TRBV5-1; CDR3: CASSPGLLRDTGELFF; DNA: TGCGCCAGCAGCCCTGGACTCCTAAGGGACACCGGGGAGCTGTTTTTT
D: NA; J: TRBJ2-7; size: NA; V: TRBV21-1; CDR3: CASTSCEPLAPYEQYF; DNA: TGTGCCAGCACCTCATGTGAGCCCTTAGCCCCCTACGAGCAGTACTTC
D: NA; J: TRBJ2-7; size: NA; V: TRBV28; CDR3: CASSFGGGYEQYF; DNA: TGTGCCAGCAGTTTCGGAGGTGGGTACGAGCAGTACTTC
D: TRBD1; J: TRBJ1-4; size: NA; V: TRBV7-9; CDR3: CASSSTGASAEKLFF; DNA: TGTGCCAGCAGCTCAACAGGGGCCAGCGCCGAAAAACTGTTTTTT
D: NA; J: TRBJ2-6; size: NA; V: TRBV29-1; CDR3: CSVAGSGANVLTF; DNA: TGCAGCGTTGCAGGGTCTGGGGCCAACGTCCTGACTTTC
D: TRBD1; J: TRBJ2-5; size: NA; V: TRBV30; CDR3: CAWSGNRGQETQYF; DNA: TGTGCCTGGAGTGGGAACAGGGGCCAAGAGACCCAGTACTTC
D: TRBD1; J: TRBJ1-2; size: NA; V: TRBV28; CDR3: CASSLSGTADGYTF; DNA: TGTGCCAGCAGTCTCTCTGGGACAGCCGATGGCTACACCTTC
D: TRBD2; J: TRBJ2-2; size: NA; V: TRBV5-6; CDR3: CASDSRLAGAGELFF; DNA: TGTGCCAGCGATTCTCGACTAGCGGGAGCCGGGGAGCTGTTTTTT
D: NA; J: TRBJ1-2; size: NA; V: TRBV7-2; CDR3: CASSLDGLGRRGYTF; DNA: TGTGCCAGCAGCTTAGACGGGTTGGGGCGACGTGGCTACACCTTC
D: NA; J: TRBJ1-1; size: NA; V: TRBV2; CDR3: CASSEWGLLNTEAFF; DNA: TGTGCCAGCAGTGAGTGGGGGCTATTGAACACTGAAGCTTTCTTT
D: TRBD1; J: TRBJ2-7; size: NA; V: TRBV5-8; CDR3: CASSLGTGVDEQYF; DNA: TGTGCCAGCAGCTTGGGGACAGGGGTGGACGAGCAGTACTTC
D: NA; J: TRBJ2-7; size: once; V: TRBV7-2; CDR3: CASSDRDKFDEQYF; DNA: TGTGCCAGCAGCGACCGGGACAAGTTCGACGAGCAGTACTTC
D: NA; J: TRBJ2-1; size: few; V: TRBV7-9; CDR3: CASSPGYNEQFF; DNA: TGTGCCAGCAGCCCGGGATACAATGAGCAGTTCTTC
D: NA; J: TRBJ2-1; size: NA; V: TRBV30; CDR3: CAWSVWRGSSYNEQFF; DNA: TGTGCCTGGAGTGTCTGGCGGGGTAGCTCCTACAATGAGCAGTTCTTC
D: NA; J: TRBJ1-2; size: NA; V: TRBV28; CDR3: CASSLREINYGYTF; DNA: TGTGCCAGCAGTTTACGGGAAATTAACTATGGCTACACCTTC
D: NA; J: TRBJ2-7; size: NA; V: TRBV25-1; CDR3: CASSEAKTLPHVYEQYF; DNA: TGTGCCAGCAGTGAAGCGAAGACTCTCCCTCATGTCTACGAGCAGTACTTC
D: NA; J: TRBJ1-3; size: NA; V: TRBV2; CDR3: CASTPQIGRTYGNTIYF; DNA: TGTGCCAGCACCCCTCAAATAGGACGGACTTATGGAAACACCATATATTTT
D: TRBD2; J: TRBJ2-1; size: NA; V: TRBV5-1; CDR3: CASSLVASGRNEQFF; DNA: TGCGCCAGCAGCTTGGTGGCTAGCGGGAGAAATGAGCAGTTCTTC
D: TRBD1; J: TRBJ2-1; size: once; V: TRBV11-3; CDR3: CASTPGGTGGNEQFF; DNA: TGTGCCAGCACCCCAGGGGGGACAGGGGGAAATGAGCAGTTCTTC
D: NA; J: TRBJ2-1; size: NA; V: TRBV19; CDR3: CASSIPRTETYNEQFF; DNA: TGTGCCAGTAGTATTCCGAGGACAGAGACCTACAATGAGCAGTTCTTC
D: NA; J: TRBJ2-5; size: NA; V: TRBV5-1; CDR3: CASSPAGNQETQYF; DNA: TGCGCCAGCAGCCCGGCCGGGAACCAAGAGACCCAGTACTTC
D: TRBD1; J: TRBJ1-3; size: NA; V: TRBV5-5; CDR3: CASSYEFTGTGAGNTIYF; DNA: TGTGCCAGCAGCTACGAATTCACCGGGACAGGGGCCGGAAACACCATATATTTT
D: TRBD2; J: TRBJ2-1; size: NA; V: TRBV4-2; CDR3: CASSQMGTSGSSYNEQFF; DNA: TGTGCCAGCAGCCAAATGGGGACTAGCGGGAGCTCCTACAATGAGCAGTTCTTC
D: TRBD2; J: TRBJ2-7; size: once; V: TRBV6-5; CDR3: CASNGLAGVREQYF; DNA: TGTGCCAGCAACGGACTAGCGGGAGTGAGGGAGCAGTACTTC
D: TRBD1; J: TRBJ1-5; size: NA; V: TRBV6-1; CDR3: CASSEGGQGHGYGQPQHF; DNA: TGTGCCAGCAGTGAAGGGGGACAGGGGCACGGGTATGGTCAGCCCCAGCATTTT
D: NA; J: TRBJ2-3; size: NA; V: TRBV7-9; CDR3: CASSLDRGGTDTQYF; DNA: TGTGCCAGCAGCTTAGACCGAGGCGGCACAGATACGCAGTATTTT
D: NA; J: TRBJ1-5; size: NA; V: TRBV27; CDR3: CATGRGGPQPQHF; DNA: TGTGCCACCGGCCGGGGGGGGCCTCAGCCCCAGCATTTT
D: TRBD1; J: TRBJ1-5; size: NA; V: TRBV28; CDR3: CASSRPGGLNQPQHF; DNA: TGTGCCAGCAGCCGTCCAGGGGGTCTAAATCAGCCCCAGCATTTT
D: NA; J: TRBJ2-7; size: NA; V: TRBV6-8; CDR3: CARDGGTRSYEQYF; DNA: TGTGCCAGGGATGGGGGGACCCGCTCCTACGAGCAGTACTTC
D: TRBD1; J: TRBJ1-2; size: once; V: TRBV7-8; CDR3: CASSFSTPGQGFGYTF; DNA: TGTGCCAGCAGCTTCTCGACACCGGGACAGGGATTTGGCTACACCTTC